Below are 24 T cell receptor beta chains sequenced from a single sample in a study of blood T cell repertoires in COVID-19 (dated by TCRdb to 2019 to 2021). Receptor libraries were prepared by the immunoSEQ multiplex PCR assay. TCRdb obtained this table from immuneACCESS and retained in-frame rearrangements with V and J assigned. These tables miss some clones; where compared with another copy, unresolved V genes account for less than half of the shortfall, and the remainder is unexplained. The sample has hundreds of thousands of clones on record, approximately 81% of them singletons. The ten largest clonotypes hold around 18% of the sample. Sequences were obtained from peripheral blood. These receptors originate from a woman older than 75 with active or convalescent COVID-19.

The chain is built from TRBV5-1 and TRBJ2-1; tentative D call: TRBD1 (6 bases). The CDR3 runs 14 residues. Trimming took off 1 base at V and 10 bases at J, with 15 bases between the two ends. Germline values: CDR1 SGHRS, CDR2 YFSETQ. The CDR3: CASSLLGGSREQFF. In DNA form, the CDR3 reads TGCGCCAGCAGCTTGTTAGGGGGTTCGCGCGAGCAGTTCTTC.

This clone was observed once. V usage is TRBV12-2 and J usage is TRBJ1-6; TRBD1, the table's D call, lacks a check against the DNA. TRBV12-2 counts as a pseudogene. The CDR3 consists of 14 residues. The CDR3 reads CASRSGQRTPPLHF. In DNA form, the CDR3 reads TGTGCAAGTCGCTCGGGACAGCGGACCCCACCCCTCCACTTT.

This chain connects TRBV7-8 to TRBJ1-3; TRBD1 aligns across 8 bases. The CDR3 is 17 amino acids. With 4 bases clipped from V and 4 bases from J, the junction kept 12 bases outside the gene matches. CDR1 SGHVS and CDR2 FQNEAQ come from the germline V gene. In DNA, the CDR3 is TGTGCCAGCAGCTACTTCAGGGGGCGCCTCGCGGGAAACACCATATATTTT. This encodes CASSYFRGRLAGNTIYF.

This clone was recorded a few times. The genes are TRBV4-2 and TRBJ2-7, with a possible D match to TRBD2 (6 bases). The germline CDR1 and CDR2 sequences are LGHNA and YNFKEQ. This CDR3 contains 16 residues. The V and J ends lost 0 bases and 2 bases respectively, with 14 bases between them. Written as DNA, the CDR3 is TGTGCCAGCAGCCAAGATTGGGACGGGAGACCCTACGAGCAGTACTTC. Its translation is CASSQDWDGRPYEQYF.

Notes on this clone: Different DNA sequences within this sample yield the same CDR3. V usage is TRBV6-5 and J usage is TRBJ2-7; D remains unclear. The ends were cut back, 0 bases at V and 7 bases at J, with 10 bases in the middle. Germline values: CDR1 MNHEY, CDR2 SVGAGI. The CDR3 spans 13 residues. As DNA, the CDR3 is TGTGCCAGCAGTTACTCGCAGGTGTCGGAGCAGTACTTC. This translates into CASSYSQVSEQYF.

This clone was seen only a few times. The chain combines TRBV5-4 with TRBJ2-7; the D gene is possibly TRBD1 (6 bases). The CDR3 has 15 amino acids. V lost 4 bases, J lost 0 bases, and 14 bases lay in between. The germline gives CDR1 SGHNT, CDR2 YYREEE (reference sequence). This chain's CDR3 is CASSKKQGSSYEQYF. The CDR3 DNA is TGTGCCAGCAGCAAGAAACAGGGCAGCTCCTACGAGCAGTACTTC. Using reference TRBV5-4 and TRBJ2-7 for the parts outside the CDR3, the full variable domain is ETGVTQSPTHLIKTRGQQVTLRCSSQSGHNTVSWYQQALGQGPQFIFQYYREEENGRGNFPPRFSGLQFPNYSSELNVNALELDDSALYLCASSKKQGSSYEQYFGPGTRLTVT.

The chain is built from TRBV6-5 and TRBJ2-1; 12 nucleotides align to TRBD1. There are 14 residues in the CDR3. The J segment lost 10 bases and the V segment lost 6 bases, leaving 7 bases of the junction unmatched. Germline CDR1 reads MNHEY; CDR2 reads SVGAGI. CDR3 sequence (DNA): TGTGCCAGCAGACTGGGACAGGGGGCTCGCGAGCAGTTCTTC. Protein product: CASRLGQGAREQFF.

This clone came up once. This chain links TRBV30 with TRBJ1-5; 7 nucleotides line up with TRBD1. CDR3 length equals 13 residues. V gave up 3 bases and J gave up 6 bases; unmatched junction bases: 5. Germline V gene sequence: CDR1 GTSNPN, CDR2 SVGIG (reference sequence). The CDR3 bases are TGTGCCTGGAGGGGGACAGCGGGTCAGCCCCAGCATTTT. Residues: CAWRGTAGQPQHF.

This clone was seen a handful of times. This chain joins TRBV28 and TRBJ2-7, with 7 positions matching TRBD1. The CDR3 has 11 amino acids. The V segment lost 7 bases and the J segment 8 bases; nucleotides outside the gene matches: 5. Germline V gene data show CDR1 as MDHEN and CDR2 as SYDVKM. CDR3 DNA sequence: TGTGCCAGCATCCAACAGGGGAAGCAGTACTTC. Its translation: CASIQQGKQYF.

V usage is TRBV14 and J usage is TRBJ2-3; possible D gene TRBD1, 6 bases. The CDR3 runs 13 residues. Trimming took off 5 bases at V and 2 bases at J, with 8 bases between the two ends. CDR1 is SGHDN and CDR2 is FVKESK in the germline V gene. The CDR3 DNA reads TGTGCCAGCAGCGGACAGATCACAGATACGCAGTATTTT. This encodes CASSGQITDTQYF.

This chain uses TRBV7-9 with TRBJ1-1, with D possibly matching TRBD1 (6 bases). Germline lookup yields CDR1 SEHNR and CDR2 FQNEAQ (reference sequence). CDR3 length: 15 residues. The ends were cut back, 4 bases at V and 1 base at J, with 13 bases in the middle. For the CDR3, the DNA is TGTGCCAGCAGCTCCGGATTGACAGGGAACACTGAAGCTTTCTTT. Translating gives CASSSGLTGNTEAFF.

The genes are TRBV7-2 and TRBJ2-7; 10 nucleotides line up with TRBD1. J lost 4 bases, V lost 6 bases, and 9 bases had no gene match. Germline V CDR1 and CDR2: SGHTA, FQGNSA. The CDR3 runs 15 residues. The CDR3 loop is CASRWDRGSPYEQYF. The DNA of the CDR3 is TGTGCCAGCAGGTGGGACAGGGGAAGTCCATACGAGCAGTACTTC.

As for this clone: This sequence may be a read error, since a much larger clone differs from it by one base. This chain links TRBV9 with TRBJ2-1; 11 nucleotides align to TRBD2. The V gene's germline CDR1 is SGDLS and CDR2 YYNGEE. Trimming cost V 4 bases and J 0 bases; bases outside gene matches: 0. The CDR3 consists of 15 residues. CDR3: CASSTSGSSYNEQFF. CDR3 nucleotide sequence: TGTGCCAGCAGCACTAGCGGGAGCTCCTACAATGAGCAGTTCTTC.

This clone was recorded a few times. This rearrangement joins TRBV5-1 to TRBJ1-5, with 11 bases identical to TRBD1. This CDR3 region has 16 residues. From germline, CDR1 is SGHRS and CDR2 YFSETQ. V gave up 0 bases and J gave up 5 bases; unmatched junction bases: 4. CDR3 DNA sequence: TGCGCCAGCAGCTTGGGAGGGACAGGGGGATATCAGCCCCAGCATTTT. Translation: CASSLGGTGGYQPQHF.

This clone was counted only a few times. The chain combines TRBV30 with TRBJ1-5; a weak D match, TRBD1 (6 bases). Germline V gene sequence: CDR1 GTSNPN, CDR2 SVGIG (reference sequence). The CDR3 length is 15 residues. The V end lost 1 base, the J end lost 3 bases, and 13 bases lay between the germline ends. In DNA, the CDR3 is TGTGCCTGGAGTGCCTCCGCAGGGGTCAATCAGCCCCAGCATTTT. Protein: CAWSASAGVNQPQHF.

The J gene is TRBJ2-3, the V gene TRBV11-3, with D maybe TRBD1 (7 bases). Germline V gene data show CDR1 as SGHNT and CDR2 as YENEEA. This CDR3 is 14 amino acids long. Trimming took off 4 bases at V and 10 bases at J, with 18 bases between the two ends. The CDR3 is CASSSTGQEGSQYF. As DNA, the CDR3 is TGTGCCAGCAGCTCTACCGGACAGGAGGGATCGCAGTATTTT. The full variable domain, completed using reference TRBV11-3 and TRBJ2-3, is EAGVVQSPRYKIIEKKQPVAFWCNPISGHNTLYWYLQNLGQGPELLIRYENEEAVDDSQLPKDRFSAERLKGVDSTLKIQPAELGDSAVYLCASSSTGQEGSQYFGPGTRLTVL.

V and J are TRBV20-1 and TRBJ1-1, with D possibly TRBD1 on 6 matching bases. V lost 0 bases to trimming and J lost 8 bases, with 7 bases between them. This CDR3 has 11 residues. The germline V gene encodes CDR1 DFQATT and CDR2 SNEGSKA (reference sequence). The chain's CDR3 is CSARDGTEAFF. CDR3 DNA: TGCAGTGCTAGAGATGGGACAGAAGCTTTCTTT.

J is TRBJ1-5 and V is TRBV5-1; no clear D gene. There are 12 residues in the CDR3. Germline assignment: CDR1 SGHRS and CDR2 YFSETQ. Trimming took off 4 bases at V and 6 bases at J, with 8 bases between the two ends. Written as DNA, the CDR3 is TGCGCCAGCAGCCTAAAATCTCAGCCCCAGCATTTT. Translated: CASSLKSQPQHF.

This clone has only a few counts. V and J are TRBV2 and TRBJ1-3; D is possibly TRBD1 (5 bases). Trimming pared 11 bases from V and 0 bases from J, leaving 11 bases between. This CDR3 has 13 amino acids. Germline V CDR1 and CDR2: SNHLY, FYNNEI. CDR3 bases: TGTGCCTGCCGGACATCCTCTGGAAACACCATATATTTT. Translated: CACRTSSGNTIYF. The variable domain in full, completed from reference TRBV2 and TRBJ1-3, reads EPEVTQTPSHQVTQMGQEVILRCVPISNHLYFYWYRQILGQKVEFLVSFYNNEISEKSEIFDDQFSVERPDGSNFTLKIRSTKLEDSAMYFCACRTSSGNTIYFGEGSWLTVV.

CDR3 sequence (DNA): TGTGCCAGCAGCACGGGGTCGTCCAATGAGCAGTTCTTC. This encodes CASSTGSSNEQFF. The chain recombines TRBV5-6 with TRBJ2-1, with D possibly matching TRBD2 (5 bases). Between the trimmed V and J ends, which lost 4 bases and 6 bases, there was a span of 11 bases. This CDR3 has 13 amino acids. The V gene's germline CDR1 is SGHDT and CDR2 YYEEEE.

The chain uses TRBV7-3 and TRBJ2-5, with D perhaps matching TRBD2 (6 bases). Germline CDR1 and CDR2: SGHTA and FQGTGA. V gave up 5 bases and J gave up 1 base, with 8 bases separating them. The CDR3 totals 13 residues. The CDR3 sequence: CASSGLPQETQYF. Written as DNA, the CDR3 is TGTGCCAGCAGCGGACTACCCCAAGAGACCCAGTACTTC.

The V gene is TRBV6-2 or TRBV6-3, the J gene TRBJ2-5; 8 nucleotides align to TRBD2. This CDR3 is 16 amino acids long. V was clipped by 5 bases and J by 1 base; unmatched bases: 9. Germline CDR1 is MNHEY and CDR2 is SVGEGT. The CDR3 DNA sequence: TGTGCCAGCAGTGGGCTAGCGGGTCCCACCCAAGAGACCCAGTACTTC. Translated, it gives CASSGLAGPTQETQYF.

On this clone: Other DNA sequences of this sample code for an identical CDR3. The rearrangement joins TRBV20-1 to TRBJ2-1; 10 nucleotides match TRBD2. The J segment lost 2 bases and the V segment lost 3 bases, leaving 1 base of the junction unmatched. Germline-derived CDR1 and CDR2 are DFQATT and SNEGSKA (reference sequence). This CDR3 region has 14 residues. CDR3 residues: CSASLAGAYNEQFF. In nucleotides, the CDR3 is TGCAGTGCTAGTCTAGCGGGAGCCTACAATGAGCAGTTCTTC.

CDR3 bases: TGTGCCATCAGTGACCCGTGGTCGGTTCCGGCTAACTATGGCTACACCTTC. Translating gives CAISDPWSVPANYGYTF. V is TRBV10-3 and J is TRBJ1-2; D unclear. The CDR3 extends over 17 amino acids. Trimming removed 3 bases from V and 0 bases from J, with 17 bases in between. Germline lookup yields CDR1 ENHRY and CDR2 SYGVKD.